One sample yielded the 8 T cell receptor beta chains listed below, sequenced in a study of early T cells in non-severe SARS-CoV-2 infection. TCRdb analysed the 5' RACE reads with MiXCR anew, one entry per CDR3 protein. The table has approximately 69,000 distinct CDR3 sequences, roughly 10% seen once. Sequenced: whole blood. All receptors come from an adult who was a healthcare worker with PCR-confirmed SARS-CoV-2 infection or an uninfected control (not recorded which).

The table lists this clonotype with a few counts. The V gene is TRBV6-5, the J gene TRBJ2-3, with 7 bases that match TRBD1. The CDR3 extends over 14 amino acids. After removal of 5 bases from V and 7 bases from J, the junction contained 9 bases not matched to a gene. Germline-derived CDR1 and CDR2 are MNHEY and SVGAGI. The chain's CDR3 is CASSGQVPPNTQYF. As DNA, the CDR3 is TGTGCCAGCAGTGGACAGGTCCCTCCTAATACGCAGTATTTT.

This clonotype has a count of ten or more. The CDR3 DNA sequence: TGTGCCAGCAGTTCCCGCCGGGGCCCGGGAACTGAAGCTTTCTTT. Translated: CASSSRRGPGTEAFF. This chain joins TRBV6-2 or TRBV6-3 and TRBJ1-1; possible D gene TRBD1, 5 bases. CDR3 length: 15 residues. Germline lookup yields CDR1 MNHEY and CDR2 SVGEGT. Trimming cost V 4 bases and J 5 bases, with 17 bases left between them.

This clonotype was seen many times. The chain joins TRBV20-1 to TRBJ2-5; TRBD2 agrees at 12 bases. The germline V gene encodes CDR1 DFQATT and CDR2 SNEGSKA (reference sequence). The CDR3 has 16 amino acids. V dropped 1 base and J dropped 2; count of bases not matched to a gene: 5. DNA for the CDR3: TGCAGTGCTAGAGGGCTAGCGGGGGGGTTACAAGAGACCCAGTACTTC. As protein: CSARGLAGGLQETQYF.

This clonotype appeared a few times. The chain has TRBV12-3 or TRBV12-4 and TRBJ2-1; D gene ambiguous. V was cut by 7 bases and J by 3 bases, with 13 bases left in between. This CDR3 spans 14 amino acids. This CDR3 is CASTSLTFYNEQFF. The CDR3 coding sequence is TGTGCCAGCACCTCTCTCACTTTCTACAATGAGCAGTTCTTC.

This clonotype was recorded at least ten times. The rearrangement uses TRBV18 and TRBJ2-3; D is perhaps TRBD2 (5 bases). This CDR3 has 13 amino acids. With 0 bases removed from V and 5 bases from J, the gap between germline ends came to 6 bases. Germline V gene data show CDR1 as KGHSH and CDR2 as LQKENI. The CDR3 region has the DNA TGTGCCAGCTCACCACCTAGCGAAGATACGCAGTATTTT. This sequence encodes CASSPPSEDTQYF.

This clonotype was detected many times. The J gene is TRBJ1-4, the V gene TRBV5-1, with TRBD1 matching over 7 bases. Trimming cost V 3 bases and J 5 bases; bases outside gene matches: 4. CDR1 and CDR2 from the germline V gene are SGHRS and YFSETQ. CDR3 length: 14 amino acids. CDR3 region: CASSWTGKNEKLFF. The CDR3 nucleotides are TGCGCCAGCAGCTGGACAGGAAAGAATGAAAAACTGTTTTTT.

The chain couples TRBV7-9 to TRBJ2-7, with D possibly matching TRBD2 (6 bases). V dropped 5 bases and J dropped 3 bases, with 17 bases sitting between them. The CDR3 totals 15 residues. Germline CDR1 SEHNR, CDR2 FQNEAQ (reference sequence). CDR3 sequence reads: CASSRPGGILYEQYF. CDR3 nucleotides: TGTGCCAGCAGCCGCCCCGGGGGTATCCTCTACGAGCAGTACTTC.

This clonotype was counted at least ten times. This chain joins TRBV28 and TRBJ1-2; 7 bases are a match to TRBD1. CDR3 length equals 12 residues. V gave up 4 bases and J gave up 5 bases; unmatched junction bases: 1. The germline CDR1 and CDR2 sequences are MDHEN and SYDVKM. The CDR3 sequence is CASSSGQYGYTF. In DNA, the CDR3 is TGTGCCAGCAGTTCGGGACAGTATGGCTACACCTTC.